Listed here is a single T cell receptor (beta chain). It has no known antigen specificity. Base qualities are missing; no much larger clone stands one base away. The data originate from a study of blood T cell repertoires in COVID-19 (dated by TCRdb to the early 2020s). At the level of the whole study: Samples from collaborators originated in the United States, Italy and Spain and spanned both the acute and convalescent phases of COVID-19. Where HLA class I and class II types were available, the types were taken from metadata supplied by the sample provider, not from assay-based typing. Subjects who had been exposed to COVID-19, were actively infected with it, or had recovered from it provided the deeply sampled blood TCRbeta repertoires that made up the dataset. The prospective study material was composed of cDNA or gDNA derived from T cells, B-cell-depleted T cells, or PBMCs. The repertoires were released in a freely available public database intended as a resource for research on the immune response to SARS-CoV-2. Samples were obtained from the ongoing ImmuneRACE study (first 160 participants) and from approximately 1,200 subjects provided by 6 global collaborators. A de-identified subject ID, COVID-19 status, age in years and sex were almost always included in the sample metadata.

TCRbeta CDR3 regions were amplified from genomic DNA using the immunoSEQ Assay, a bias-controlled multiplex PCR. The source study handled its data this way. Nucleated cell counts per sample were estimated from amplification of reference gene primers within the assay. Sequence reads were collapsed and filtered to measure the absolute abundance of every unique TCRbeta CDR3 rearrangement. Productive Simpson clonality was computed per sample as the square root of Simpson's diversity index over productive rearrangements. TCRdb limited this immuneACCESS table to in-frame rearrangements with V and J called. A share of clones is missing; checked studies link under half to unresolved V genes, and the rest is unexplained. V, J and clone size reflect that table, while D and trimming were determined from the DNA. In this sample the table shows 130,000 or so clones, roughly 89% of which occur a single time. Together, the top ten hold 8.5% to 9% of the sample.

Summary of the overall study and its limitations: The quantity of clinical and demographic metadata differed by source and by participant and was supplied without curation.

Looking up the germline V gene (reference sequence) yields CDR1 GTSNPN and CDR2 SVGIG. Trimming leaves V shorter by 2 bases and J shorter by 6 bases, with the junction holding 6 bases beyond the gene matches. The CDR3 measures 13 amino acids from cysteine to phenylalanine. Just the 39-base CDR3 DNA is kept, in frame starting at base 1. In Seattle, one collaborating source enrolled patients while the infection was active and tracked those patients longitudinally over the course of disease. Each collaborating institution followed its own protocols to collect whole blood in K2EDTA tubes. Collaborator samples were shipped for TCRbeta analysis as frozen whole blood, isolated PBMCs, or DNA extracted from either sample type.

The sequence was obtained from a man aged 30-40 years with COVID-19, enrolled during active disease. The chain links TRBV30 with TRBJ2-7, with 8 bases aligning to TRBD1. The source material was peripheral blood. CDR3 region: CAWSLGTGREQYF. The DNA sequence reads TGTGCCTGGAGTTTGGGGACAGGTCGCGAGCAGTACTTC.